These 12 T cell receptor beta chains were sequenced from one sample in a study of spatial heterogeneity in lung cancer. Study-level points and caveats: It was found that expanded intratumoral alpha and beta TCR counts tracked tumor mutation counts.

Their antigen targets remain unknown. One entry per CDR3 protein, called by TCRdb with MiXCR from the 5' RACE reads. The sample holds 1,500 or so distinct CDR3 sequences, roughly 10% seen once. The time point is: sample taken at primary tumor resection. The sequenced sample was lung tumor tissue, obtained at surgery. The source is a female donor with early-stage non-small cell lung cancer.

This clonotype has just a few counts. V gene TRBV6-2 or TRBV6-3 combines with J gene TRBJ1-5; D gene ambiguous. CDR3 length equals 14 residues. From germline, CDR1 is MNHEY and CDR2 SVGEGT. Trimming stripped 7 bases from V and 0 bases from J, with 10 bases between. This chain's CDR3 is CASNSGFSNQPQHF. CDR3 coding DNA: TGTGCCAGCAATTCGGGGTTTAGCAATCAGCCCCAGCATTTT.

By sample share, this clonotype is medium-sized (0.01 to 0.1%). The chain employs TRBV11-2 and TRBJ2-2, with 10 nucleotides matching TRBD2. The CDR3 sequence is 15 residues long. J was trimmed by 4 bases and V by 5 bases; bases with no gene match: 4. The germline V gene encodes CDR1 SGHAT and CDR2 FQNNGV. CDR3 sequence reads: CASSPSGRGTGELFF. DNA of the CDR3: TGTGCCAGCAGCCCAAGCGGGAGGGGCACCGGGGAGCTGTTTTTT.

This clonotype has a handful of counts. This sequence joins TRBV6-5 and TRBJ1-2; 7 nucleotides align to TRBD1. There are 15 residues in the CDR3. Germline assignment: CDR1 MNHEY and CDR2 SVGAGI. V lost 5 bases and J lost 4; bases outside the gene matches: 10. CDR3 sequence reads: CASSHPLTGSYGYTF. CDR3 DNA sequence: TGTGCCAGCAGTCACCCCCTGACAGGGTCCTATGGCTACACCTTC.

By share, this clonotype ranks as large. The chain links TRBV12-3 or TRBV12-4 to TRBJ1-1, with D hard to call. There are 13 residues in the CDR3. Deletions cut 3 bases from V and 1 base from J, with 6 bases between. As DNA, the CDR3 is TGTGCCAGCAGTTTCGGACGGAACACTGAAGCTTTCTTT. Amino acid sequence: CASSFGRNTEAFF.

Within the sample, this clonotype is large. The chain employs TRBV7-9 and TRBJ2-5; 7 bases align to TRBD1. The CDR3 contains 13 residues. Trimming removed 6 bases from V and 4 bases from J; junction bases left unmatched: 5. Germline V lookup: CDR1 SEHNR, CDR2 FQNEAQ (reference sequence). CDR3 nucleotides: TGTGCCAGCAGGAAACCAGGGGGAGAGACCCAGTACTTC. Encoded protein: CASRKPGGETQYF.

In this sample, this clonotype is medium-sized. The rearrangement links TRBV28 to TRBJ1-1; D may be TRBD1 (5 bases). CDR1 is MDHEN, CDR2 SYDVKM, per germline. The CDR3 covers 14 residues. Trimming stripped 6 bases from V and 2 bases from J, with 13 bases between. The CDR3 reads CASRELQGNTEAFF. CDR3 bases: TGTGCCAGCAGAGAACTTCAGGGTAACACTGAAGCTTTCTTT.

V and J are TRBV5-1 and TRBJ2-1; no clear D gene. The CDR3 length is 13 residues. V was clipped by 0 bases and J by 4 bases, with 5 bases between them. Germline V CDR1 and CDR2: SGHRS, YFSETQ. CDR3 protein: CASSLDTYNEQFF. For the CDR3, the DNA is TGCGCCAGCAGCTTGGACACGTACAATGAGCAGTTCTTC.

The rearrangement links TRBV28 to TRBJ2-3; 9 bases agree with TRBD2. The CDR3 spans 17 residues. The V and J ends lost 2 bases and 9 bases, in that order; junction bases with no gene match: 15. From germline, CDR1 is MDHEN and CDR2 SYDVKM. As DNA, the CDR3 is TGTGCCAGCAGTTTACCCCCCGGCGCGGGAGGGCCCCCAACGCAGTATTTT. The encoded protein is CASSLPPGAGGPPTQYF.

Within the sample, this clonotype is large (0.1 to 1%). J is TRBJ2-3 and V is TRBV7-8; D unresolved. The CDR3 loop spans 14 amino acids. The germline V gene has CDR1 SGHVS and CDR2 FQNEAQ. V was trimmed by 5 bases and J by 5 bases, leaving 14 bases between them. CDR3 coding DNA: TGTGCCAGCAGCCCCCAGCCAAGAGGAGATACGCAGTATTTT. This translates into CASSPQPRGDTQYF.

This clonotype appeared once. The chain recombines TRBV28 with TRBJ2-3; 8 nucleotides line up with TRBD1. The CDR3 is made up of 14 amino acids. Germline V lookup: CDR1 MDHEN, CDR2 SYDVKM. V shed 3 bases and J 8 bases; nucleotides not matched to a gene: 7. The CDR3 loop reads CASSLTGASGTQYF. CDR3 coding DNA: TGTGCCAGCAGTTTGACAGGGGCCAGTGGTACGCAGTATTTT.

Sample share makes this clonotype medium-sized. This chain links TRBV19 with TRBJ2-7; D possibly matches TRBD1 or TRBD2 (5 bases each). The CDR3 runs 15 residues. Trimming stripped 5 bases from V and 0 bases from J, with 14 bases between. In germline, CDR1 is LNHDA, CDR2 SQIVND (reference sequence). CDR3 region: CASSPTGTDSYEQYF. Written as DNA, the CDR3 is TGTGCCAGTAGTCCGACCGGGACGGACTCCTACGAGCAGTACTTC.

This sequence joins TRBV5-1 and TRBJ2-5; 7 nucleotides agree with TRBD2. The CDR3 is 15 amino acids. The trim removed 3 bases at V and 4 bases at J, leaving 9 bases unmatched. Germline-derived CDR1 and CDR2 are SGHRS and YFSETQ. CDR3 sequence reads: CASSSQRGPAETQYF. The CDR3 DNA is TGCGCCAGCAGCTCGCAGCGGGGCCCGGCAGAGACCCAGTACTTC. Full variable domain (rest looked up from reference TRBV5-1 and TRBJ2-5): KAGVTQTPRYLIKTRGQQVTLSCSPISGHRSVSWYQQTPGQGLQFLFEYFSETQRNKGNFPGRFSGRQFSNSRSEMNVSTLELGDSALYLCASSSQRGPAETQYFGPGTRLLVL.